Below, 24 T cell receptor beta chains from the same sample are listed, as sequenced in a study of blood T cell repertoires in COVID-19. Generated by immunoSEQ multiplex PCR, the TCRdb table keeps only in-frame clones and is missing some. The profile shows tens of thousands of clones, 90% of them singletons. The sample was peripheral blood. The origin of the receptors is a man aged 18 to 35 with COVID-19, enrolled during active disease.

The V and J genes are TRBV7-2 and TRBJ1-2; D remains ambiguous. Per the germline V gene, CDR1 is SGHTA and CDR2 is FQGNSA. This CDR3 comprises 13 residues. V lost 3 bases, J lost 3 bases, and 8 bases lay in between. The CDR3 DNA sequence: TGTGCCAGCAGCTTTTCAGGCGACTATGGCTACACCTTC. Translation gives CASSFSGDYGYTF.

V and J are TRBV9 and TRBJ2-3; tentatively, D is TRBD2 (6 bases). The V end was cut by 0 bases, the J end by 0 bases, with 14 bases between. This CDR3 is 17 amino acids long. Germline loops: CDR1 SGDLS, CDR2 YYNGEE. The CDR3 DNA is TGTGCCAGCAGCGTAGAAGGAGGGACCCTTAGCACAGATACGCAGTATTTT. This sequence encodes CASSVEGGTLSTDTQYF.

V gene TRBV6-5 combines with J gene TRBJ2-3, with 7 bases aligning to TRBD1. CDR1 and CDR2 (germline): MNHEY, SVGAGI. There are 13 residues in the CDR3. Losses at the gene ends were 7 bases for V and 3 bases for J; bases not matched to a gene: 4. CDR3 protein: CASTDRATDTQYF. The CDR3 nucleotides read TGTGCCAGCACAGACAGGGCAACAGATACGCAGTATTTT.

The genes are TRBV9 and TRBJ2-1; TRBD2 is a possible D gene (5 bases). The CDR3 is made up of 15 amino acids. V lost 0 bases, J lost 5 bases, and 12 bases lay in between. CDR1 and CDR2 from the germline V gene are SGDLS and YYNGEE. The CDR3 bases are TGTGCCAGCAGCGTAGGAGCGGATTCTAACAATGAGCAGTTCTTC. Translating gives CASSVGADSNNEQFF.

The CDR3 spells CASSWGRKRNTEAFF. For the CDR3, the DNA is TGTGCCAGCAGTTGGGGGAGGAAGAGGAACACTGAAGCTTTCTTT. The chain employs TRBV5-4 and TRBJ1-1; D is possibly TRBD1 (5 bases). CDR3 length equals 15 residues. The germline CDR1 and CDR2 sequences are SGHNT and YYREEE (reference sequence). Trimming took 5 bases from V and 1 from J, leaving 15 bases between them. Full variable domain (remainder filled in from reference TRBV5-4 and TRBJ1-1): ETGVTQSPTHLIKTRGQQVTLRCSSQSGHNTVSWYQQALGQGPQFIFQYYREEENGRGNFPPRFSGLQFPNYSSELNVNALELDDSALYLCASSWGRKRNTEAFFGQGTRLTVV.

This clone has just one count. This chain uses TRBV27 with TRBJ2-7, with D perhaps TRBD2 (6 bases). Germline V gene lookup returns CDR1 MNHEY and CDR2 SMNVEV (reference sequence). The CDR3 totals 15 residues. V shed 0 bases and J shed 3 bases, with 12 bases lying between them. The CDR3 region has the DNA TGTGCCAGCAGTTTATCGACGGGAGCTAGCTACGAGCAGTACTTC. Translation: CASSLSTGASYEQYF.

The CDR3 region is CASSYSRQGITYEQYF. The CDR3 coding sequence is TGTGCCAGCAGTTACTCTCGGCAGGGAATAACCTACGAGCAGTACTTC. J is TRBJ2-7 and V is TRBV6-2 or TRBV6-3; D may be TRBD1 (5 bases). CDR1 MNHEY and CDR2 SVGEGT come from the germline V gene. This CDR3 is 16 amino acids long. The V end was cut by 0 bases, the J end by 2 bases, with 14 bases between.

The chain is built from TRBV6-5 and TRBJ2-5, with D perhaps matching TRBD2 (5 bases). The CDR3 extends over 11 amino acids. CDR1 and CDR2 from the germline V gene are MNHEY and SVGAGI. V lost 8 bases and J 5 bases, leaving 9 bases between the germline ends. The CDR3 protein is CASREGETQYF. CDR3 DNA: TGTGCCAGCCGCGAGGGTGAGACCCAGTACTTC.

This chain uses TRBV7-2 with TRBJ2-5; 7 bases line up with TRBD2. The CDR3 is made up of 16 amino acids. After removal of 5 bases from V and 1 base from J, the junction contained 10 bases not matched to a gene. CDR1 is SGHTA and CDR2 is FQGNSA in the germline V gene. The CDR3 coding sequence is TGTGCCAGCAGCACGCGTACCCTAGCGGCCCAAGAGACCCAGTACTTC. Its translation: CASSTRTLAAQETQYF.

This chain connects TRBV2 to TRBJ1-1; D unresolved. CDR1 and CDR2 (germline): SNHLY, FYNNEI. V lost 3 bases to trimming and J lost 2 bases, with 7 bases between them. This CDR3 is built from 13 residues. CDR3 nucleotides: TGTGCCAGCAGTGAGGAGGGAAACACTGAAGCTTTCTTT. It specifies CASSEEGNTEAFF. The full variable domain, with the rest looked up from reference TRBV2 and TRBJ1-1, is EPEVTQTPSHQVTQMGQEVILRCVPISNHLYFYWYRQILGQKVEFLVSFYNNEISEKSEIFDDQFSVERPDGSNFTLKIRSTKLEDSAMYFCASSEEGNTEAFFGQGTRLTVV.

The chain has TRBV2 and TRBJ2-7, with TRBD2 as a possible D gene (7 bases). V shed 6 bases and J shed 2 bases, with 17 bases lying between them. From germline, CDR1 is SNHLY and CDR2 FYNNEI. The CDR3 covers 15 residues. The CDR3 bases are TGTGCCAGCAGGGGAGGGGGGGATCCGACCTACGAGCAGTACTTC. Protein sequence: CASRGGGDPTYEQYF.

This clone was counted a single time. This chain joins TRBV6-6 and TRBJ2-1; D is ambiguous. The CDR3 is 12 amino acids. The V end lost 5 bases, the J end lost 11 bases, and 13 bases lay between the germline ends. CDR1 MNHNY and CDR2 SVGAGI come from the germline V gene (reference sequence). CDR3 DNA: TGTGCCAGCAGTGACCCCGAGGCCAAGCAGTTCTTC. Its protein is CASSDPEAKQFF.

The chain uses TRBV24-1 and TRBJ2-3; D is perhaps TRBD2 (7 bases). V lost 3 bases and J lost 2, with 17 bases in between. The CDR3 runs to 17 residues. Germline CDR1 KGHDR, CDR2 SFDVKD. The CDR3 loop reads CATSDPPGGRATDTQYF. DNA of the CDR3: TGTGCCACCAGTGATCCTCCCGGGGGGCGAGCCACAGATACGCAGTATTTT.

V and J are TRBV14 and TRBJ2-1, with a possible D match to TRBD2 (5 bases). The CDR3 consists of 15 residues. The germline V and J ends were trimmed by 4 bases and 2 bases, with 12 bases remaining between them. Germline V gene data show CDR1 as SGHDN and CDR2 as FVKESK. The CDR3 spells CASSRELRTYNEQFF. CDR3 nucleotide sequence: TGTGCCAGCAGCCGGGAGTTAAGAACCTACAATGAGCAGTTCTTC. Full variable domain (remainder filled in from reference TRBV14 and TRBJ2-1): EAGVTQFPSHSVIEKGQTVTLRCDPISGHDNLYWYRRVMGKEIKFLLHFVKESKQDESGMPNNRFLAERTGGTYSTLKVQPAELEDSGVYFCASSRELRTYNEQFFGPGTRLTVL.

This clone occurred once. The chain employs TRBV6-6 and TRBJ2-7, with a possible D match to TRBD2 (6 bases). Germline V gene data show CDR1 as MNHNY and CDR2 as SVGAGI (reference sequence). The V end was cut by 5 bases, the J end by 2 bases, with 19 bases between. The length of the CDR3 is 16 residues. CDR3 sequence (DNA): TGTGCCAGCAGTCTCACCGGCGGAGGAGGGACCTACGAGCAGTACTTC. Residues: CASSLTGGGGTYEQYF.

The J gene is TRBJ1-3, the V gene TRBV7-3, with a possible D match to TRBD1 (5 bases). Germline V gives CDR1 SGHTA, CDR2 FQGTGA. The length of the CDR3 is 15 residues. Trimming pared 1 base from V and 2 bases from J, leaving 9 bases between. The DNA of the CDR3 is TGTGCCAGCAGCTTAAATCCAGGGACTGGAAACACCATATATTTT. This translates into CASSLNPGTGNTIYF.

This rearrangement joins TRBV7-9 to TRBJ2-2; D gene unclear. CDR3 length: 16 amino acids. CDR1 and CDR2 from the germline V gene are SEHNR and FQNEAQ (reference sequence). The germline V and J ends were trimmed by 1 base and 0 bases, with 9 bases remaining between them. Here the CDR3 reads CASSLDLRSNTGELFF. The CDR3 region has the DNA TGTGCCAGCAGCTTAGATCTAAGATCGAACACCGGGGAGCTGTTTTTT.

V is TRBV7-2 and J is TRBJ2-7, with 7 nucleotides matching TRBD1. CDR3 length: 14 amino acids. Germline CDR1 SGHTA, CDR2 FQGNSA. V lost 3 bases and J lost 3; bases outside the gene matches: 5. CDR3 DNA sequence: TGTGCCAGCAGCTTCGAGACAGGGTACTACGAGCAGTACTTC. Translating it yields CASSFETGYYEQYF.

This clone was detected a few times. This rearrangement joins TRBV19 to TRBJ1-5; 7 bases are a match to TRBD1. Germline assignment: CDR1 LNHDA and CDR2 SQIVND (reference sequence). The CDR3 consists of 14 residues. Germline trimming cut 4 bases from V and 4 bases from J; bases unmatched to any gene: 4. CDR3 sequence: CASSTQTGNQPQHF. CDR3 coding DNA: TGTGCCAGTAGTACTCAGACAGGGAATCAGCCCCAGCATTTT.

The chain joins TRBV6-2 or TRBV6-3 to TRBJ2-7; possible D gene TRBD2, 5 bases. The germline gives CDR1 MNHEY, CDR2 SVGEGT. CDR3 length: 12 amino acids. Trimming took off 2 bases at V and 11 bases at J, with 13 bases between the two ends. The CDR3 region is CASSYPGLAEYF. The CDR3 bases are TGTGCCAGCAGTTACCCCGGTCTAGCCGAGTACTTC.

The sample holds one count of this clone. The gene calls are TRBV18 and TRBJ2-1; 12 nucleotides agree with TRBD2. In germline, CDR1 is KGHSH, CDR2 LQKENI. The CDR3 sequence is 15 residues long. Trimming at V came to 0 bases and at J to 9 bases, leaving 3 bases not matched to a gene. In DNA, the CDR3 is TGTGCCAGCTCACCACCGACTAGCGGGAGTGGTGAGCAGTTCTTC. Translated: CASSPPTSGSGEQFF.

This clone was picked up one time. The chain employs TRBV2 and TRBJ2-7; TRBD2 might be the D (6 bases). Germline assignment: CDR1 SNHLY and CDR2 FYNNEI. This CDR3 is 13 amino acids long. V lost 7 bases and J 3 bases, leaving 13 bases between the germline ends. In DNA, the CDR3 is TGTGCCAGCAACGGCGGGGCACTCTACGAGCAGTACTTC. It is translated as CASNGGALYEQYF.

This sequence joins TRBV1 and TRBJ1-2; the table's D call of TRBD1 was not tested on the DNA. TRBV1 is termed a pseudogene. The CDR3 spans 17 residues. CDR3 sequence (DNA): TGCACCAGCAGCCAAGAGTATAGTGAAGCAGGGGGACATGGCTACACCTTC. Translation: CTSSQEYSEAGGHGYTF.

The J gene is TRBJ2-1, the V gene TRBV29-1; 11 nucleotides agree with TRBD2. The CDR3 has 17 amino acids. V shed 0 bases, J shed 2 bases, and the junction held 6 bases outside the gene matches. Germline V gene data show CDR1 as SQVTM and CDR2 as ANQGSEA. The CDR3 nucleotides are TGCAGCGTTGAAGATATCCTAGCGGGAGGAACCTACAATGAGCAGTTCTTC. It translates to CSVEDILAGGTYNEQFF.